The 16 T cell receptor beta chains below all came from one sample that was sequenced in a study of blood T cell repertoires in COVID-19. Clones were read by immunoSEQ multiplex PCR, and TCRdb kept only the in-frame ones, dropping some. Here the sample spans fewer than 130,000 clones, over 60% being singletons. Sequencing was carried out using peripheral blood. Receptors originate from a woman at least 80 years old with active or convalescent COVID-19.

There are a few counts of this clone. As DNA, the CDR3 is TGTGCCTGGAGTGTAATGGACAGGCCCTACTATGGCTACACCTTC. Translation gives CAWSVMDRPYYGYTF. The chain links TRBV30 to TRBJ1-2; the match to TRBD1 covers 7 bases. CDR1 GTSNPN and CDR2 SVGIG come from the germline V gene (reference sequence). The CDR3 contains 15 residues. The V and J ends lost 0 bases and 3 bases, in that order; junction bases with no gene match: 7.

J is TRBJ1-2 and V is TRBV7-2, with 7 positions matching TRBD1. V was pared by 5 bases and J by 8 bases, with 11 bases of the junction left unmatched. CDR3 length equals 14 residues. Germline CDR1 is SGHTA and CDR2 is FQGNSA. Here the CDR3 DNA reads TGTGCCAGCAGCCCCTCGCGGGACAGCTCCGGCTACACCTTC. Its protein product is CASSPSRDSSGYTF.

This chain connects TRBV5-1 to TRBJ1-1; D is undetermined. The CDR3 is 14 residues long. Germline V gene sequence: CDR1 SGHRS, CDR2 YFSETQ. Trimming removed 1 base from V and 5 bases from J, with 12 bases in between. CDR3 in amino acids: CASSLLRSATEAFF. CDR3 nucleotides: TGCGCCAGCAGCTTGCTGAGGTCTGCAACTGAAGCTTTCTTT.

This chain connects TRBV18 to TRBJ2-1, with TRBD2 matching over 11 bases. Germline CDR1 and CDR2: KGHSH and LQKENI. The CDR3 is 17 amino acids. The V segment lost 0 bases and the J segment 7 bases; nucleotides outside the gene matches: 8. The DNA of the CDR3 is TGTGCCAGCTCACCACCGGGGCTAGCGGGAGGCATGAATGAGCAGTTCTTC. This translates into CASSPPGLAGGMNEQFF.

The chain is built from TRBV29-1 and TRBJ2-5; D unresolved. There are 14 residues in the CDR3. Germline assignment: CDR1 SQVTM and CDR2 ANQGSEA. V was pared by 0 bases and J by 1 base, with 9 bases between. The chain's CDR3 is CSVEDGYFQETQYF. CDR3 coding DNA: TGCAGCGTTGAAGACGGTTACTTCCAAGAGACCCAGTACTTC. The entire variable domain, with the rest obtained from reference TRBV29-1 and TRBJ2-5, is as follows: SAVISQKPSRDICQRGTSLTIQCQVDSQVTMMFWYRQQPGQSLTLIATANQGSEATYESGFVIDKFPISRPNLTFSTLTVSNMSPEDSSIYLCSVEDGYFQETQYFGPGTRLLVL.

This clone was counted a single time. CDR3 amino acids: CASSLFSFSETQYF. The CDR3 nucleotides are TGTGCCAGCAGCCTGTTTTCTTTCTCTGAGACCCAGTACTTC. The chain joins TRBV3-1 (or the pseudogene TRBV3-2) to TRBJ2-5; no reliable D call. CDR3 size: 14 residues. Germline V gene lookup returns CDR1 LGHDT and CDR2 YNNKEL (reference sequence). Deletions cut 4 bases from V and 5 bases from J, with 14 bases between.

V gene TRBV6-5 combines with J gene TRBJ2-1, with TRBD2 matching 13 bases. Trimming at V came to 7 bases and at J to 9 bases, leaving 6 bases not matched to a gene. Per the germline V gene, CDR1 is MNHEY and CDR2 is SVGAGI. The CDR3 is 14 residues long. The CDR3 is CASIRLAGGLEQFF. The CDR3 DNA is TGTGCCAGCATCCGACTAGCGGGAGGCCTTGAGCAGTTCTTC.

The chain recombines TRBV9 with TRBJ2-6; no firm D call. Trimming pared 0 bases from V and 1 base from J, leaving 5 bases between. The CDR3 consists of 15 residues. Germline lookup yields CDR1 SGDLS and CDR2 YYNGEE. CDR3 protein: CASSVGGSGANVLTF. In DNA, the CDR3 is TGTGCCAGCAGCGTAGGAGGATCTGGGGCCAACGTCCTGACTTTC.

In its sample, this clone was seen once. The rearrangement joins TRBV2 to TRBJ2-5; TRBD1 agrees at 7 bases. The CDR3 runs 13 residues. Germline CDR1 reads SNHLY; CDR2 reads FYNNEI. V gave up 6 bases and J gave up 4 bases; unmatched junction bases: 5. The CDR3 protein is CASRATGLETQYF. Here the CDR3 DNA reads TGTGCCAGCAGGGCGACAGGGTTAGAGACCCAGTACTTC. The whole variable domain, filled in from reference TRBV2 and TRBJ2-5, reads EPEVTQTPSHQVTQMGQEVILRCVPISNHLYFYWYRQILGQKVEFLVSFYNNEISEKSEIFDDQFSVERPDGSNFTLKIRSTKLEDSAMYFCASRATGLETQYFGPGTRLLVL.

This clone was detected ten times or more. The chain couples TRBV21-1 to TRBJ1-5; TRBD1, the table's D call, was not compared with the DNA. TRBV21-1 is listed as a pseudogene. This CDR3 has 18 residues. CDR3 amino acids: CASSKGGGQVILNQPQHF. In DNA form, the CDR3 reads TGTGCCAGCAGCAAAGGGGGGGGACAGGTCATCCTCAATCAGCCCCAGCATTTT.

This chain connects TRBV11-2 to TRBJ2-5; 7 nucleotides agree with TRBD1. The germline V gene has CDR1 SGHAT and CDR2 FQNNGV. CDR3 length: 13 amino acids. J lost 5 bases, V lost 5 bases, and 5 bases had no gene match. The CDR3 DNA reads TGTGCCAGCAGCCTCGACAGGGACGAGACCCAGTACTTC. This codes for CASSLDRDETQYF.

This clone has only a few counts. The V and J genes are TRBV12-3 or TRBV12-4 and TRBJ2-7; TRBD2 matches 8 bases. This CDR3 contains 13 residues. J lost 7 bases, V lost 7 bases, and 9 bases had no gene match. CDR3 in DNA: TGTGCCAGCAAGACGGGAGGGCGTATGGAGCAGTACTTC. Translation: CASKTGGRMEQYF.

The chain carries TRBV7-2 and TRBJ1-1; D is unresolved. The CDR3 has 13 residues. Germline V gene lookup returns CDR1 SGHTA and CDR2 FQGNSA. V lost 2 bases to trimming and J lost 1 base, with 5 bases between them. The CDR3 region is CASSLYGNTEAFF. In DNA form, the CDR3 reads TGTGCCAGCAGCTTATACGGGAACACTGAAGCTTTCTTT.

The chain is built from TRBV27 and TRBJ1-6; D is perhaps TRBD1 (5 bases). The V gene lost 1 base and the J gene lost 9 bases, with 10 bases spanning the gap. The V gene's germline CDR1 is MNHEY and CDR2 SMNVEV (reference sequence). CDR3 length: 14 residues. CDR3 loop: CASSLWDSSSPLHF. CDR3 coding DNA: TGTGCCAGCAGTTTATGGGACTCGAGTTCACCCCTCCACTTT.

This clone was recorded a few times. DNA for the CDR3: TGCGCCAGCAGCTTGGGACAGGAGGCGGAGACCCAGTACTTC. It encodes CASSLGQEAETQYF. The rearrangement joins TRBV5-1 to TRBJ2-5; D is perhaps TRBD1 (6 bases). The CDR3 runs 14 residues. The germline V gene has CDR1 SGHRS and CDR2 YFSETQ. Trimming removed 0 bases from V and 5 bases from J, with 11 bases in between. Full variable domain (remainder filled in from reference TRBV5-1 and TRBJ2-5): KAGVTQTPRYLIKTRGQQVTLSCSPISGHRSVSWYQQTPGQGLQFLFEYFSETQRNKGNFPGRFSGRQFSNSRSEMNVSTLELGDSALYLCASSLGQEAETQYFGPGTRLLVL.

J is TRBJ2-7 and V is TRBV3-1 (or the pseudogene TRBV3-2); D call uncertain. Trimming pared 1 base from V and 0 bases from J, leaving 4 bases between. The CDR3 is 13 residues long. CDR1 and CDR2 from the germline V gene are LGHDT and YNNKEL (reference sequence). The chain's CDR3 is CASSQANSYEQYF. DNA of the CDR3: TGTGCCAGCAGCCAAGCCAACTCCTACGAGCAGTACTTC.